Listed here are 8 T cell receptor beta chains from one sample, sequenced in a study of coeliac disease (dated by TCRdb to 2021 to 2024). Library construction relied on the immunoSEQ multiplex PCR assay. In its TCRdb copy, this immuneACCESS table keeps in-frame sequences only and misses some clones. Where compared with another copy, unresolved V genes explain less than half of these, and the others have no known cause. The sample includes about 3,400 clones, with about 70% observed a single time. Approximately 14% of the sample comes from the top ten. What was sequenced was intraepithelial lymphocytes from the gut. This specimen's cell subset or site label, interpreted: intraepithelial cell (IEC) fraction of small intestinal biopsy. These receptors were obtained from a man between 18 and 35 years old with celiac disease on a gluten-free diet.

The V and J genes are TRBV27 and TRBJ2-3, with TRBD1 matching over 11 bases. This CDR3 comprises 14 residues. Germline values: CDR1 MNHEY, CDR2 SMNVEV (reference sequence). Trimming removed 5 bases from V and 6 bases from J; junction bases left unmatched: 4. CDR3 region: CASSHRDRGDTQYF. The CDR3 DNA follows: TGTGCCAGCAGTCACCGGGACAGGGGGGATACGCAGTATTTT.

Note on this clone: In the same sample, other DNA sequences code for this CDR3. This chain uses TRBV30 with TRBJ1-5; 7 nucleotides agree with TRBD1. Germline V gene data show CDR1 as GTSNPN and CDR2 as SVGIG (reference sequence). V was clipped by 5 bases and J by 4 bases; unmatched bases: 5. This CDR3 is built from 13 residues. The CDR3 is CAWAGQDNQPQHF. The CDR3 DNA reads TGTGCCTGGGCCGGACAGGATAATCAGCCCCAGCATTTT. The whole variable domain, remainder taken from reference TRBV30 and TRBJ1-5, is SQTIHQWPATLVQPVGSPLSLECTVEGTSNPNLYWYRQAAGRGLQLLFYSVGIGQISSEVPQNLSASRPQDRQFILSSKKLLLSDSGFYLCAWAGQDNQPQHFGDGTRLSIL.

V usage is TRBV13 and J usage is TRBJ2-7; 7 bases map to TRBD1. The CDR3 extends over 14 amino acids. Germline V gives CDR1 PRHDT, CDR2 FYEKMQ (reference sequence). With 2 bases clipped from V and 2 bases from J, the junction kept 3 bases outside the gene matches. The DNA of the CDR3 is TGTGCCAGCAGCTTATACGACAGGGCCTACGAGCAGTACTTC. Residues: CASSLYDRAYEQYF.

V and J are TRBV9 and TRBJ2-1, with TRBD2 matching 7 bases. CDR1 is SGDLS, CDR2 YYNGEE, per germline. V was clipped by 6 bases and J by 2 bases; unmatched bases: 11. This CDR3 has 16 amino acids. CDR3 in DNA: TGTGCCAGCACCGACGAACTGGGGGGGGCCTACAATGAGCAGTTCTTC. Translated: CASTDELGGAYNEQFF.

V is TRBV27 and J is TRBJ1-1, with TRBD1 identical over 8 bases. Germline CDR1 and CDR2: MNHEY and SMNVEV (reference sequence). This CDR3 spans 12 amino acids. Losses at the gene ends were 10 bases for V and 7 bases for J; bases not matched to a gene: 8. In nucleotides, the CDR3 is TGTGCCACCTATAAACAGGGGGGTGAAGCTTTCTTT. It codes for CATYKQGGEAFF.

This clone is large in the sample. The chain combines TRBV10-3 with TRBJ1-1; TRBD1 agrees at 7 bases. With V trimmed by 0 bases and J by 1 base, 5 bases remained unmatched. The germline V gene encodes CDR1 ENHRY and CDR2 SYGVKD. This CDR3 has 16 amino acids. The CDR3 loop reads CAISESDPGGNTEAFF. The DNA of the CDR3 is TGTGCCATCAGTGAGTCGGACCCAGGGGGGAACACTGAAGCTTTCTTT.

The chain uses TRBV5-4 and TRBJ2-1, with D possibly being TRBD1 (5 bases). Between the trimmed V and J ends, which lost 4 bases and 0 bases, there was a span of 11 bases. This CDR3 contains 15 residues. Germline CDR1 is SGHNT and CDR2 is YYREEE (reference sequence). CDR3 sequence: CASSLDRNSYNEQFF. The DNA for the CDR3 is TGTGCCAGCAGCCTCGACAGAAACTCCTACAATGAGCAGTTCTTC.

The chain uses TRBV5-6 and TRBJ1-1; D unresolved. This CDR3 region has 15 residues. The germline CDR1 and CDR2 sequences are SGHDT and YYEEEE. With 0 bases removed from V and 0 bases from J, the gap between germline ends came to 9 bases. In DNA, the CDR3 is TGTGCCAGCAGCTTGGTGAGGTTCTTGAACACTGAAGCTTTCTTT. Protein sequence: CASSLVRFLNTEAFF.